Listed below are T cell receptor beta chains from one sample, sequenced in a study of shared clonotypes between healthy human individuals. Libraries were prepared by immunoSEQ multiplex PCR; TCRdb keeps only in-frame clonotypes and omits some of them. The sample holds some 2 million clones, 85% to 95% seen once. Sequencing was done on a sample of naive CD4+ T cells sorted from blood. The receptors here all came from a man between 18 and 35 years old in good health. CDR3s include the opening cysteine and the closing phenylalanine or tryptophan. Each record gives: V gene, D gene, J gene, clone size, CDR3 protein, CDR3 DNA. The D gene is left open where the match is weak. Size is omitted from some rows. Given values are once, few, many or a class for expanded clones.

V gene: TRBV7-9; D gene: NA; J gene: TRBJ2-7; clone size: NA; CDR3 protein: CASSLPRNYEQYF; CDR3 DNA: TGTGCCAGCAGCTTACCCCGGAACTACGAGCAGTACTTC
V gene: TRBV6-6; D gene: TRBD2; J gene: TRBJ2-5; clone size: once; CDR3 protein: CASSYGDYKETQYF; CDR3 DNA: TGTGCCAGCAGTTATGGGGACTACAAAGAGACCCAGTACTTC
V gene: TRBV28; D gene: NA; J gene: TRBJ2-3; clone size: NA; CDR3 protein: CASSLLLAADTQYF; CDR3 DNA: TGTGCCAGCAGTTTACTCTTAGCGGCGGATACGCAGTATTTT
V gene: TRBV5-1; D gene: TRBD1; J gene: TRBJ1-2; clone size: NA; CDR3 protein: CASSRDSTNYGYTF; CDR3 DNA: TGCGCCAGCAGTCGGGACAGCACTAACTATGGCTACACCTTC
V gene: TRBV5-4; D gene: NA; J gene: TRBJ2-5; clone size: NA; CDR3 protein: CASSGPGTGAETQYF; CDR3 DNA: TGTGCCAGCAGCGGACCCGGGACGGGAGCAGAGACCCAGTACTTC
V gene: TRBV6-1; D gene: NA; J gene: TRBJ2-7; clone size: NA; CDR3 protein: CASNGTPNEQYF; CDR3 DNA: TGTGCCAGCAACGGGACGCCCAACGAGCAGTACTTC
V gene: TRBV11-2; D gene: NA; J gene: TRBJ1-1; clone size: NA; CDR3 protein: CASTDYITQGRGTEAFF; CDR3 DNA: TGTGCCAGCACCGATTATATAACCCAGGGACGGGGCACTGAAGCTTTCTTT
V gene: TRBV6-5; D gene: TRBD1; J gene: TRBJ1-6; clone size: NA; CDR3 protein: CASRAPTGGDSPLHF; CDR3 DNA: TGTGCCAGCCGAGCCCCAACAGGGGGCGATTCACCCCTCCACTTT
V gene: TRBV11-2; D gene: NA; J gene: TRBJ2-5; clone size: few; CDR3 protein: CASSLEGRGTSGETQYF; CDR3 DNA: TGTGCCAGCAGCTTAGAGGGGAGGGGGACCTCCGGAGAGACCCAGTACTTC
V gene: TRBV5-1; D gene: NA; J gene: TRBJ2-1; clone size: NA; CDR3 protein: CASSAWSGNEQFF; CDR3 DNA: TGCGCCAGCAGCGCATGGTCGGGGAATGAGCAGTTCTTC
V gene: TRBV10-1; D gene: TRBD1; J gene: TRBJ2-7; clone size: NA; CDR3 protein: CASSELGTGENEQYF; CDR3 DNA: TGCGCCAGCAGTGAGCTCGGGACAGGGGAGAACGAGCAGTACTTC
V gene: TRBV19; D gene: TRBD2; J gene: TRBJ2-4; clone size: NA; CDR3 protein: CASSPGLDLAKNIQYF; CDR3 DNA: TGTGCCAGTAGTCCGGGACTAGACCTAGCCAAAAACATTCAGTACTTC
V gene: TRBV9; D gene: NA; J gene: TRBJ1-6; clone size: NA; CDR3 protein: CASSVGGRGNSPLHF; CDR3 DNA: TGTGCCAGCAGCGTAGGGGGTAGGGGAAATTCACCCCTCCACTTT
V gene: TRBV10-3; D gene: NA; J gene: TRBJ2-5; clone size: NA; CDR3 protein: CATGSNEETQYF; CDR3 DNA: TGTGCCACCGGTTCAAACGAGGAGACCCAGTACTTC
V gene: TRBV7-2; D gene: NA; J gene: TRBJ2-7; clone size: NA; CDR3 protein: CASSLKGLTPYEQYF; CDR3 DNA: TGTGCCAGCAGCTTAAAGGGACTGACGCCCTACGAGCAGTACTTC
V gene: TRBV21-1; D gene: NA; J gene: TRBJ2-7; clone size: NA; CDR3 protein: CASNYTSATTHYEQYF; CDR3 DNA: TGTGCCAGCAACTATACTAGCGCCACTACCCACTACGAGCAGTACTTC
V gene: TRBV7-3; D gene: TRBD2; J gene: TRBJ2-7; clone size: NA; CDR3 protein: CASSLGSGRAEQYF; CDR3 DNA: TGTGCCAGCAGCCTGGGTAGCGGGAGGGCCGAGCAGTACTTC
V gene: TRBV5-1; D gene: NA; J gene: TRBJ2-7; clone size: NA; CDR3 protein: CASSSSRMEGSEQYF; CDR3 DNA: TGCGCCAGCAGCAGTTCCAGGATGGAGGGTTCCGAGCAGTACTTC
V gene: TRBV5-8; D gene: NA; J gene: TRBJ1-6; clone size: NA; CDR3 protein: CASGGGITTPLHF; CDR3 DNA: TGTGCCAGCGGTGGGGGGATCACGACACCCCTCCACTTT
V gene: TRBV5-6; D gene: NA; J gene: TRBJ2-2; clone size: NA; CDR3 protein: CASSLVRNTGELFF; CDR3 DNA: TGTGCCAGCAGCTTGGTTAGAAACACCGGGGAGCTGTTTTTT
V gene: TRBV6-1; D gene: NA; J gene: TRBJ1-5; clone size: NA; CDR3 protein: CATLGTHQPQHF; CDR3 DNA: TGTGCCACCTTGGGGACGCATCAGCCCCAGCATTTT
V gene: TRBV6-1; D gene: NA; J gene: TRBJ1-2; clone size: NA; CDR3 protein: CASSGRAISISYTF; CDR3 DNA: TGTGCCAGCAGTGGAAGGGCCATTTCAATCTCGTACACCTTC
V gene: TRBV30; D gene: NA; J gene: TRBJ1-2; clone size: NA; CDR3 protein: CAWSGEKGYTF; CDR3 DNA: TGTGCCTGGAGTGGAGAAAAGGGCTACACCTTC
V gene: TRBV10-3; D gene: NA; J gene: TRBJ1-1; clone size: NA; CDR3 protein: CAISVETGNTEAFF; CDR3 DNA: TGTGCCATCAGTGTGGAGACGGGGAACACTGAAGCTTTCTTT
V gene: TRBV2; D gene: NA; J gene: TRBJ2-1; clone size: NA; CDR3 protein: CATRTGKSSYNEQFF; CDR3 DNA: TGTGCCACCCGGACTGGTAAGAGCTCCTACAATGAGCAGTTCTTC
V gene: TRBV18; D gene: NA; J gene: TRBJ1-4; clone size: once; CDR3 protein: CASSPPKGEKLFF; CDR3 DNA: TGTGCCAGCTCACCCCCAAAGGGTGAAAAACTGTTTTTT